The 5 T cell receptor beta chains given below trace back to one sample, sequenced in a study of CD8 T cells in ankylosing spondylitis. TCRdb ran MiXCR on the 5' RACE reads and lists one entry per CDR3 protein. The sample lists roughly 250,000 distinct CDR3 sequences; less than 10% were seen once. The sequenced sample consisted of blood, either unsorted or a sorted T cell fraction (not recorded which). These receptors came from a male donor with ankylosing spondylitis or in good health (not recorded which).

In DNA form, the CDR3 reads TGTGCCAGCAGCTTGAACAGGGAGGACGAGCAGTACTTC. It codes for CASSLNREDEQYF. The chain links TRBV7-3 to TRBJ2-7; D tentatively reads TRBD1 or TRBD2 (6 bases each). The CDR3 runs 13 residues. From germline, CDR1 is SGHTA and CDR2 FQGTGA. V was trimmed by 3 bases and J by 5 bases, leaving 11 bases between them. The entire variable domain, with the rest obtained from reference TRBV7-3 and TRBJ2-7, is as follows: GAGVSQTPSNKVTEKGKYVELRCDPISGHTALYWYRQSLGQGPEFLIYFQGTGAADDSGLPNDRFFAVRPEGSVSTLKIQRTERGDSAVYLCASSLNREDEQYFGPGTRLTVT.

This clonotype appeared a few times. The chain joins TRBV7-2 to TRBJ2-5; weak D call: TRBD1 (6 bases). Germline CDR1 reads SGHTA; CDR2 reads FQGNSA. The CDR3 has 11 residues. Trimming removed 2 bases from V and 11 bases from J, with 9 bases in between. Here the CDR3 reads CASSLTGMQYF. In DNA, the CDR3 is TGTGCCAGCAGCTTAACAGGGATGCAGTACTTC. Drawing the rest from reference TRBV7-2 and TRBJ2-5, the complete variable domain is GAGVSQSPSNKVTEKGKDVELRCDPISGHTALYWYRQSLGQGLEFLIYFQGNSAPDKSGLPSDRFSAERTGGSVSTLTIQRTQQEDSAVYLCASSLTGMQYFGPGTRLLVL.

This clonotype came up many times. The chain uses TRBV29-1 and TRBJ2-1, with D unresolved. Per the germline V gene, CDR1 is SQVTM and CDR2 is ANQGSEA. CDR3 length: 9 residues. V gave up 4 bases and J gave up 10 bases, with 5 bases separating them. The CDR3 spells CSVGTEQFF. CDR3 nucleotide sequence: TGCAGCGTTGGTACAGAGCAGTTCTTC.

This clonotype was seen repeatedly, ten times or more. Written as DNA, the CDR3 is TGTGCCAGCAGCTTGGCTGCGGAATCGGACGAGCAGTACTTC. This codes for CASSLAAESDEQYF. This chain links TRBV5-6 with TRBJ2-7; D is undetermined. Germline CDR1 reads SGHDT; CDR2 reads YYEEEE. V was pared by 0 bases and J by 5 bases, with 12 bases between. The CDR3 is 14 residues long. Full variable domain (remainder filled in from reference TRBV5-6 and TRBJ2-7): DAGVTQSPTHLIKTRGQQVTLRCSPKSGHDTVSWYQQALGQGPQFIFQYYEEEERQRGNFPDRFSGHQFPNYSSELNVNALLLGDSALYLCASSLAAESDEQYFGPGTRLTVT.

At least ten counts were recorded for this clonotype. V gene TRBV11-2 combines with J gene TRBJ2-3, with D possibly TRBD2 on 5 matching bases. Between the trimmed V and J ends, which lost 5 bases and 4 bases, there was a span of 10 bases. Germline CDR1 is SGHAT and CDR2 is FQNNGV. The CDR3 runs to 13 residues. The CDR3 DNA is TGTGCCAGCAGCCCTAACGGGGCAGATACGCAGTATTTT. Its translation is CASSPNGADTQYF.